The 29 T cell receptor beta chains below all came from one sample that was sequenced in a study of T-cell memory formation after mild COVID-19. From the 5' RACE reads, TCRdb called clonotypes with MiXCR, one entry per CDR3 protein. The table lists a few hundred thousand distinct CDR3 sequences, less than 25% of them singletons. Sequenced input: PBMCs or a T cell subset sorted from them (not recorded which). The receptors derive from an adult woman who had mild COVID-19 (a few samples of this study predate the infection). Cell type and time point are not known.

In this sample, this clonotype turned up a few times. This chain connects TRBV18 to TRBJ2-7; 7 bases agree with TRBD1. Germline V gene data show CDR1 as KGHSH and CDR2 as LQKENI. V lost 6 bases and J lost 5; bases outside the gene matches: 7. The length of the CDR3 is 13 residues. The CDR3 sequence is CASSVTGQNEQYF. As DNA, the CDR3 is TGTGCCAGCTCCGTGACAGGGCAGAACGAGCAGTACTTC.

This clonotype was picked up a small number of times. The V call is TRBV6-2 or TRBV6-3, the J call TRBJ2-1, with TRBD2 matching 8 bases. CDR3 length: 15 residues. From germline, CDR1 is MNHEY and CDR2 SVGEGT. The J segment lost 7 bases and the V segment lost 5 bases, leaving 10 bases of the junction unmatched. The CDR3 DNA sequence: TGTGCCAGCAGTACGCCCTTCCGCGGGGGGAATGAGCAGTTCTTC. Translated: CASSTPFRGGNEQFF.

The chain couples TRBV27 to TRBJ2-7, with 8 bases aligning to TRBD1. Per germline, CDR1 MNHEY and CDR2 SMNVEV (reference sequence). The CDR3 contains 15 residues. V dropped 3 bases and J dropped 2; count of bases not matched to a gene: 6. CDR3 bases: TGTGCCAGCAGTTTTTCGACAGGGGTGCCCTACGAGCAGTACTTC. Translating it yields CASSFSTGVPYEQYF.

The chain uses TRBV7-8 and TRBJ2-5; the D gene is possibly TRBD2 (6 bases). The CDR3 is made up of 14 amino acids. Germline V gives CDR1 SGHVS, CDR2 FQNEAQ. Trimming removed 4 bases from V and 4 bases from J, with 13 bases in between. CDR3 in amino acids: CASSWRVGGETQYF. The CDR3 nucleotides read TGTGCCAGCAGCTGGAGGGTCGGGGGAGAGACCCAGTACTTC.

This chain joins TRBV20-1 and TRBJ2-1; 10 nucleotides agree with TRBD2. The length of the CDR3 is 17 residues. CDR1 is DFQATT, CDR2 SNEGSKA, per germline (reference sequence). This chain's CDR3 is CSPLAGALGGSYNEQFF. In DNA, the CDR3 is TGCAGCCCTCTAGCGGGGGCCCTCGGAGGGTCCTACAATGAGCAGTTCTTC.

This clonotype has more than one count but fewer than ten. The junction and the germline gene differ at one end; a read error may be behind it. J is TRBJ2-1 and V is TRBV5-6; D could derive from TRBD1 or TRBD2 (5 bases each). This CDR3 comprises 11 residues. Looked up from germline, CDR1 is SGHDT and CDR2 is YYEEEE. CDR3 protein: CASSLERGILF. The CDR3 nucleotides are TGTGCCAGCAGCTTGGAGAGGGGTATACTCTTC.

This clonotype has a handful of counts. This chain uses TRBV21-1 with TRBJ2-7; the D call of TRBD2 is as the table states it, not checked on the DNA. TRBV21-1 is reported as a pseudogene. This CDR3 is built from 15 residues. As DNA, the CDR3 is TGTGCCAGCAGCAAAGAGCGGGATAGCGAAAAGGCGCAGTACTTC. It specifies CASSKERDSEKAQYF.

The chain recombines TRBV20-1 with TRBJ1-2; 7 bases line up with TRBD1. V dropped 6 bases and J dropped 5; count of bases not matched to a gene: 15. CDR1 is DFQATT, CDR2 SNEGSKA, per germline (reference sequence). The CDR3 contains 15 residues. In DNA form, the CDR3 reads TGCAGTGCATCCGGGACAGCTTATTTCTTTTATGGCTACACCTTC. Translated, it gives CSASGTAYFFYGYTF.

V is TRBV18 and J is TRBJ1-1; 7 bases fit TRBD1. CDR3 size: 16 residues. CDR1 is KGHSH and CDR2 is LQKENI in the germline V gene. J was trimmed by 1 base and V by 2 bases; bases with no gene match: 7. The CDR3 loop is CASSPLSGTENTEAFF. CDR3 DNA: TGTGCCAGCTCACCATTGTCAGGGACAGAGAACACTGAAGCTTTCTTT.

This clonotype has a handful of counts. The chain joins TRBV5-4 to TRBJ2-4; tentative D call: TRBD2 (6 bases). Per the germline V gene, CDR1 is SGHNT and CDR2 is YYREEE (reference sequence). This CDR3 comprises 16 residues. V dropped 4 bases and J dropped 0 bases, with 14 bases sitting between them. CDR3 bases: TGTGCCAGCAGCCGGGGAGGAGAAGTAGCCAAAAACATTCAGTACTTC. As protein: CASSRGGEVAKNIQYF.

This clonotype was detected a few times. The rearrangement joins TRBV24-1 to TRBJ2-5; D might be TRBD1 (5 bases). Trimming took 7 bases from V and 2 from J, leaving 10 bases between them. CDR3 length: 13 residues. Germline V CDR1 and CDR2: KGHDR, SFDVKD. The DNA of the CDR3 is TGTGCCACCAGAACGGCAGGGCAAGAGACCCAGTACTTC. It is translated as CATRTAGQETQYF.

This clonotype has just a few counts. The CDR3 coding sequence is TGTGCCAGCAGACTAGTATCCCGGGACAGAGGGAACGAGCAGTACTTC. It codes for CASRLVSRDRGNEQYF. V is TRBV6-2 or TRBV6-3 and J is TRBJ2-7; 7 bases map to TRBD1. The germline CDR1 and CDR2 sequences are MNHEY and SVGEGT. This CDR3 has 16 amino acids. V shed 6 bases and J 5 bases; nucleotides not matched to a gene: 16.

V usage is TRBV5-1 and J usage is TRBJ2-6; tentative D call: TRBD1 (5 bases). Germline CDR1 SGHRS, CDR2 YFSETQ. The CDR3 loop spans 18 amino acids. V lost 0 bases to trimming and J lost 0 bases, with 13 bases between them. The CDR3 region is CASSLGRGSSSGANVLTF. The CDR3 DNA reads TGCGCCAGCAGCTTGGGAAGGGGTTCTAGCTCTGGGGCCAACGTCCTGACTTTC. Supplemented by reference TRBV5-1 and TRBJ2-6, the full variable domain reads KAGVTQTPRYLIKTRGQQVTLSCSPISGHRSVSWYQQTPGQGLQFLFEYFSETQRNKGNFPGRFSGRQFSNSRSEMNVSTLELGDSALYLCASSLGRGSSSGANVLTFGAGSRLTVL.

Only a few counts were recorded for this clonotype. CDR3 region: CASSFQLAGYEQYF. For the CDR3, the DNA is TGCGCCAGCAGCTTCCAACTAGCGGGATACGAGCAGTACTTC. V gene TRBV5-1 combines with J gene TRBJ2-7, with 10 bases fitting TRBD2. This CDR3 is 14 amino acids long. Germline V CDR1 and CDR2: SGHRS, YFSETQ. The V gene end was trimmed by 2 bases and the J gene end by 4 bases; junction bases not matched to a gene: 3.

The rearrangement joins TRBV13 to TRBJ2-7, with 9 bases that match TRBD2. V gave up 5 bases and J gave up 2 bases; unmatched junction bases: 7. CDR3 length: 15 amino acids. Germline lookup yields CDR1 PRHDT and CDR2 FYEKMQ (reference sequence). The CDR3 region has the DNA TGTGCCAGCAGCCCGAGCGGGAGGTTCCCCTACGAGCAGTACTTC. Its protein product is CASSPSGRFPYEQYF.

This clonotype has a handful of counts. This chain links TRBV20-1 with TRBJ2-5, with a possible D match to TRBD2 (6 bases). V was shortened by 6 bases and J by 5 bases, with 19 bases between the two germline ends. The CDR3 loop spans 14 amino acids. In germline, CDR1 is DFQATT, CDR2 SNEGSKA (reference sequence). The CDR3 DNA follows: TGCAGTGCCCGGGGAGGTCGTGGTGGGGAGACCCAGTACTTC. It translates to CSARGGRGGETQYF.

Only a few counts were recorded for this clonotype. This sequence joins TRBV7-3 and TRBJ2-2, with TRBD1 identical over 8 bases. The V and J ends lost 5 bases and 5 bases, in that order; junction bases with no gene match: 7. The CDR3 is 15 amino acids. From germline, CDR1 is SGHTA and CDR2 FQGTGA. The DNA of the CDR3 is TGTGCCAGCAGCCAGAATCAGGGGGCGACCGGGGAGCTGTTTTTT. Its protein is CASSQNQGATGELFF.

This rearrangement joins TRBV20-1 to TRBJ2-5; 7 nucleotides align to TRBD1. Germline CDR1 and CDR2: DFQATT and SNEGSKA (reference sequence). The CDR3 runs to 14 residues. The V segment lost 5 bases and the J segment 3 bases; nucleotides outside the gene matches: 9. CDR3 in amino acids: CSASSRGNKETQYF. The CDR3 nucleotides read TGCAGTGCTTCCAGCAGGGGGAACAAAGAGACCCAGTACTTC.

J is TRBJ2-2 and V is TRBV27; possibly TRBD1 for D (5 bases). Germline V gives CDR1 MNHEY, CDR2 SMNVEV (reference sequence). Trimming took off 3 bases at V and 3 bases at J, with 14 bases between the two ends. The CDR3 length is 16 residues. CDR3: CASSLGLHGDTGELFF. DNA for the CDR3: TGTGCCAGCAGTTTGGGGCTGCATGGGGACACCGGGGAGCTGTTTTTT.

This chain links TRBV12-3 or TRBV12-4 with TRBJ1-3, with D possibly being TRBD1 (5 bases). The CDR3 has 13 amino acids. Deletions cut 4 bases from V and 7 bases from J, with 11 bases between. This CDR3 is CASSSGLGNTIYF. The CDR3 coding sequence is TGTGCCAGCAGTTCAGGGTTGGGGAACACCATATATTTT.

The chain couples TRBV7-3 to TRBJ2-1; possibly TRBD1 for D (6 bases). From germline, CDR1 is SGHTA and CDR2 FQGTGA. The CDR3 consists of 15 residues. V was clipped by 0 bases and J by 6 bases, with 12 bases between them. In DNA, the CDR3 is TGTGCCAGCAGCTTAACTACAGGGAACTTCAATGAGCAGTTCTTC. Its translation: CASSLTTGNFNEQFF.

The sample holds a few counts of this clonotype. A junction boundary mismatches the germline segment, possibly from a read error. The chain combines TRBV7-6 with TRBJ2-5, with TRBD1 matching 7 bases. CDR1 and CDR2 (germline): SGHVS, FNYEAQ. The length of the CDR3 is 15 residues. This chain's CDR3 is CASSTPTGFQKTQYF. Written as DNA, the CDR3 is TGTGCCAGCAGCACCCCGACAGGGTTCCAAAAGACCCAGTACTTC.

The chain carries TRBV10-3 and TRBJ1-2, with D tentatively TRBD1 (6 bases). Deletions cut 4 bases from V and 4 bases from J, with 10 bases between. CDR1 ENHRY and CDR2 SYGVKD come from the germline V gene. The length of the CDR3 is 13 residues. This CDR3 is CAISAGAGYGYTF. The DNA for the CDR3 is TGTGCCATCAGTGCGGGGGCTGGCTATGGCTACACCTTC.

Ten or more counts support this clonotype. The DNA for the CDR3 is TGTGCCAGCAGCCCGGGACTAGGAGACACCGGGGAGCTGTTTTTT. Its protein product is CASSPGLGDTGELFF. J is TRBJ2-2 and V is TRBV7-3, with TRBD2 identical over 8 bases. Germline CDR1 SGHTA, CDR2 FQGTGA. The CDR3 consists of 15 residues. The ends lost 5 bases at V and 3 bases at J; junction bases unmatched: 5.

A few counts support this clonotype. V gene TRBV20-1 combines with J gene TRBJ1-2; 7 positions match TRBD1. The V gene's germline CDR1 is DFQATT and CDR2 SNEGSKA (reference sequence). The CDR3 length is 12 residues. J gave up 8 bases and V 4 bases, and 7 bases lay outside the gene matches. CDR3 nucleotide sequence: TGCAGTGCTACTGACAGGGCTCGGGGCTACACCTTC. Amino acids: CSATDRARGYTF.

The J gene is TRBJ2-2, the V gene TRBV3-1; D uncertain. V was pared by 3 bases and J by 5 bases, with 10 bases between. Per the germline V gene, CDR1 is LGHDT and CDR2 is YNNKEL (reference sequence). The CDR3 loop spans 14 amino acids. The CDR3: CASSQGFRTGELFF. CDR3 bases: TGTGCCAGCAGCCAGGGATTTAGGACCGGGGAGCTGTTTTTT.

The V call is TRBV4-3, the J call TRBJ1-5; D gene unclear. The length of the CDR3 is 14 residues. V lost 3 bases and J 0 bases, leaving 6 bases between the germline ends. CDR1 is LGHNA, CDR2 YSLEER, per germline. This chain's CDR3 is CASSQRYSNQPQHF. CDR3 bases: TGCGCCAGCAGCCAGCGTTATAGCAATCAGCCCCAGCATTTT.

This clonotype was counted between two and nine times. The chain's CDR3 is CASSYSSSRVNQPQHF. The CDR3 DNA reads TGTGCCAGCAGTTACTCGTCCTCCAGGGTCAATCAGCCCCAGCATTTT. J is TRBJ1-5 and V is TRBV6-6; perhaps TRBD1 as D (5 bases). CDR1 MNHNY and CDR2 SVGAGI come from the germline V gene (reference sequence). The CDR3 is made up of 16 amino acids. With 0 bases removed from V and 3 bases from J, the gap between germline ends came to 12 bases.

This clonotype was observed a few times. The chain recombines TRBV7-3 with TRBJ2-3; D might be TRBD2 (6 bases). The CDR3 spans 12 residues. V lost 0 bases to trimming and J lost 9 bases, with 7 bases between them. The germline V gene encodes CDR1 SGHTA and CDR2 FQGTGA. The CDR3 is CASSLTGGTQYF. For the CDR3, the DNA is TGTGCCAGCAGCTTAACGGGGGGAACGCAGTATTTT.